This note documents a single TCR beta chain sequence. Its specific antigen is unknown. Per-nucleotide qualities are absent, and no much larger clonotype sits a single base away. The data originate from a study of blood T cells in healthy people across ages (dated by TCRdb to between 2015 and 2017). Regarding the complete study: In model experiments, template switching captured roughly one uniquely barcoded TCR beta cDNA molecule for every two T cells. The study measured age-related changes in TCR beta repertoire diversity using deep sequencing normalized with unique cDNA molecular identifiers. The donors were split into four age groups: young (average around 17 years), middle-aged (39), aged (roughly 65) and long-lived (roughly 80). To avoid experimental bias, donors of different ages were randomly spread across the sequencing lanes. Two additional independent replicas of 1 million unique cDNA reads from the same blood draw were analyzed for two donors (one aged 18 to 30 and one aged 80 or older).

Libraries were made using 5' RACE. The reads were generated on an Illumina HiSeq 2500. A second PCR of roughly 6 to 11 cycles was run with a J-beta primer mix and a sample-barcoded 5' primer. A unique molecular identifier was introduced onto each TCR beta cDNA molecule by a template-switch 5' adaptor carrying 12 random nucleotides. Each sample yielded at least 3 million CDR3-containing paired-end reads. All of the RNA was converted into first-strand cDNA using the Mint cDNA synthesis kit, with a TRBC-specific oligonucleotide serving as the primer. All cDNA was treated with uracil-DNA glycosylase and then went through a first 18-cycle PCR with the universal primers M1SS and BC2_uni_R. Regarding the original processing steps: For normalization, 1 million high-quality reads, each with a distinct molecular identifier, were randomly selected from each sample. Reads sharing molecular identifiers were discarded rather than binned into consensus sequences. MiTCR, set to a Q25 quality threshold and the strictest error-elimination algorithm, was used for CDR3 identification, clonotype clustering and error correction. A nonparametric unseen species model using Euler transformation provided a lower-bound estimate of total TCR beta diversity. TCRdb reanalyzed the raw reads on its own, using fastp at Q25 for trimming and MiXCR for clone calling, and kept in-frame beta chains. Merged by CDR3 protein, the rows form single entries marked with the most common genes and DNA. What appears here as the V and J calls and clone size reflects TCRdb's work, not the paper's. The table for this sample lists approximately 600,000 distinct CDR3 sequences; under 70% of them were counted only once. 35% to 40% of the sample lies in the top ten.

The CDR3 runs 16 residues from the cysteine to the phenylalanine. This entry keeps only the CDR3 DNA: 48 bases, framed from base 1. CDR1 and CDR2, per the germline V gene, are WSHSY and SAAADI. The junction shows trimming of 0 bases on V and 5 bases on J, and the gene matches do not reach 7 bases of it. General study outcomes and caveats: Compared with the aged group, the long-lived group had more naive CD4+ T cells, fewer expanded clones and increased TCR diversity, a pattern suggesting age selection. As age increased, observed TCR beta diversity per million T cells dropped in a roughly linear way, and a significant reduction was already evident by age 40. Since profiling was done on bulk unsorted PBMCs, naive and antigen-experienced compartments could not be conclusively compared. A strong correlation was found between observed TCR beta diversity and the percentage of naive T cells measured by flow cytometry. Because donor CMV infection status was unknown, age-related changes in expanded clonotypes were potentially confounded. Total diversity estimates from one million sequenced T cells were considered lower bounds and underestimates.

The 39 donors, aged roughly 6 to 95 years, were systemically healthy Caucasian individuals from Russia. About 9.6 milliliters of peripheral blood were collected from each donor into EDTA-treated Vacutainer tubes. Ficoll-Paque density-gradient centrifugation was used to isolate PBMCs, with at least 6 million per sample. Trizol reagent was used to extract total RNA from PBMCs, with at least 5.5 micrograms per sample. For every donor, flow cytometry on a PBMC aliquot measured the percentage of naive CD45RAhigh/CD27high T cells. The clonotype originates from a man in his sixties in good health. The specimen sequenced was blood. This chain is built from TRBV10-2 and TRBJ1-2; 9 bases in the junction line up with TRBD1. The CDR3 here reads CASSESYAGQGYGYTF. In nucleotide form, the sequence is TGCGCCAGCAGTGAGTCTTACGCGGGACAGGGTTATGGCTACACCTTC.